This T cell receptor beta chain was documented in a study of shared clonotypes between healthy human individuals. On the study more broadly: CD4 naive and CD4 memory each took three plates per donor, while CD8 naive took two and CD8 memory one.

In this sample, this clone turned up once. At one end the junction does not follow the germline gene, possibly because of a read error. Germline V CDR1 and CDR2: MNHNY, SVGAGI (reference sequence). CDR3 length: 13 amino acids. Here immunoSEQ multiplex PCR was the method, and the copy in TCRdb shows in-frame clones only, minus some. The sample yields 2 million to 2.5 million clones, over 85% seen once. Sequenced input: naive CD4+ T cells from PBMCs. Subset specified: CD45RA+ positively selected. The sequence was collected from a man aged 18 to 30 in good health. Some clones in this sample may be carry-over from other donors' samples. J is TRBJ1-2 and V is TRBV6-6, with D unclear. For the CDR3, the DNA is TGTGCCATCAGTCCTCTTCGGACGCTCGGCTACACCTTC. Translation gives CAISPLRTLGYTF.